The entry below gives a single T cell receptor (beta chain) sequence along with its context. These data originate in a study of identical twins. MiXCR was run by TCRdb on the 5' RACE reads, yielding one entry per CDR3 protein. The data show hundreds of thousands of distinct CDR3 sequences, with around 10% seen just once and around 5.1% held by the top ten. Germline lookup yields CDR1 PRHDT and CDR2 FYEKMQ (reference sequence). The CDR3 length is 15 residues. J was trimmed by 8 bases and V by 5 bases; bases with no gene match: 9. In every case, the donor was a healthy Caucasian. This TCR was sampled from a woman aged 18 to 35 in good health. Source material: memory (CD45RO+) T cells sorted from blood. This chain connects TRBV13 to TRBJ1-6, with 7 bases fitting TRBD1. Written as DNA, the CDR3 is TGTGCCAGCAGCCGCGACAGGGCCGCCGATTCACCCCTCCACTTT. It specifies CASSRDRAADSPLHF.